The 22 T cell receptor beta chains presented below share a single source sample, sequenced in a study of OX40 agonist ivuxolimab in advanced cancers. The library relied on the immunoSEQ multiplex PCR assay. TCRdb took this table from immuneACCESS and kept in-frame rearrangements with V and J called. Such tables lack part of the clones; where checked against another copy, unresolved V genes explain under half of the gap, and the rest is unexplained. The sample has about 60,000 clones on record, roughly four fifths of them singletons. The biggest ten clones account for under 2.5% of the sample. The material was CD4+ or CD8+ T cells sorted from blood, obtained in a trial of the OX40 agonist ivuxolimab. The receptors originated from an adult with an advanced solid tumor such as melanoma, head and neck, liver or kidney cancer.

The rearrangement joins TRBV11-2 to TRBJ2-1; D is perhaps TRBD2 (6 bases). V was clipped by 5 bases and J by 7 bases, with 15 bases between them. Germline CDR1 SGHAT, CDR2 FQNNGV. There are 14 residues in the CDR3. CDR3 sequence (DNA): TGTGCCAGCAGCAAGGGGACGACTAGGAATGAGCAGTTCTTC. Amino acid sequence: CASSKGTTRNEQFF.

This clone was picked up a small number of times. The J gene is TRBJ2-7, the V gene TRBV6-1; 7 positions agree with TRBD1. In germline, CDR1 is MNHNS, CDR2 SASEGT. Trimming at V came to 7 bases and at J to 2 bases, leaving 5 bases not matched to a gene. This CDR3 contains 13 residues. For the CDR3, the DNA is TGTGCCAGCACCTGGACAGGAACCTACGAGCAGTACTTC. This codes for CASTWTGTYEQYF.

The V call is TRBV11-2, the J call TRBJ2-4, with D unresolved. Germline assignment: CDR1 SGHAT and CDR2 FQNNGV. V lost 5 bases and J 0 bases, leaving 8 bases between the germline ends. CDR3 length: 14 residues. CDR3 bases: TGTGCCAGCAGCCCCCCAATAGCCAAAAACATTCAGTACTTC. It translates to CASSPPIAKNIQYF. Full variable domain (missing parts from reference TRBV11-2 and TRBJ2-4): EAGVAQSPRYKIIEKRQSVAFWCNPISGHATLYWYQQILGQGPKLLIQFQNNGVVDDSQLPKDRFSAERLKGVDSTLKIQPAKLEDSAVYLCASSPPIAKNIQYFGAGTRLSVL.

This clone has just a few counts. The chain joins TRBV6-5 to TRBJ2-1, with no clear D. V was cut by 2 bases and J by 2 bases, with 7 bases left in between. This CDR3 is built from 14 residues. CDR1 and CDR2 from the germline V gene are MNHEY and SVGAGI. CDR3 in amino acids: CASSYGDPYNEQFF. As DNA, the CDR3 is TGTGCCAGCAGTTACGGAGATCCCTACAATGAGCAGTTCTTC.

This chain uses TRBV7-6 with TRBJ2-3, with 11 nucleotides matching TRBD1. The CDR3 sequence is 15 residues long. Germline V lookup: CDR1 SGHVS, CDR2 FNYEAQ. V shed 5 bases and J 5 bases; nucleotides not matched to a gene: 6. This CDR3 is CASSQPGQGVDTQYF. DNA for the CDR3: TGTGCCAGCAGCCAACCGGGACAGGGGGTAGATACGCAGTATTTT.

This clone was seen a few times. V and J are TRBV7-2 and TRBJ2-7; 8 nucleotides agree with TRBD1. The CDR3 spans 14 residues. Trimming cost V 1 base and J 3 bases; bases outside gene matches: 2. CDR1 is SGHTA and CDR2 is FQGNSA in the germline V gene. The CDR3 bases are TGTGCCAGCAGCTTAGGGACAGGGAACTACGAGCAGTACTTC. This sequence encodes CASSLGTGNYEQYF.

The V and J genes are TRBV9 and TRBJ1-3; D gene ambiguous. Germline values: CDR1 SGDLS, CDR2 YYNGEE. The germline V and J ends were trimmed by 3 bases and 0 bases, with 10 bases remaining between them. The CDR3 totals 15 residues. The CDR3: CASSGDEGSGNTIYF. Here the CDR3 DNA reads TGTGCCAGCAGCGGAGACGAGGGCTCTGGAAACACCATATATTTT.

The table lists this clone with a few counts. J is TRBJ2-3 and V is TRBV5-1; D possibly corresponds to TRBD2 (6 bases). The CDR3 length is 16 residues. V shed 0 bases and J shed 2 bases, with 13 bases lying between them. Germline V gene lookup returns CDR1 SGHRS and CDR2 YFSETQ. In nucleotides, the CDR3 is TGCGCCAGCAGCTTGGAACCGGGGGTTATCACAGATACGCAGTATTTT. Translating gives CASSLEPGVITDTQYF.

On this clone itself: A read error is likely here: a far larger clone is one base away. In the same sample, other DNA sequences code for this CDR3. The V and J genes are TRBV2 and TRBJ1-2; D uncertain. Per the germline V gene, CDR1 is SNHLY and CDR2 is FYNNEI. The length of the CDR3 is 12 residues. In DNA form, the CDR3 reads TGTGCCAGCAGTGAATCTCGGGGTGGCTACACCTTT. This sequence encodes CASSESRGGYTF. Full variable domain (missing parts from reference TRBV2 and TRBJ1-2): EPEVTQTPSHQVTQMGQEVILRCVPISNHLYFYWYRQILGQKVEFLVSFYNNEISEKSEIFDDQFSVERPDGSNFTLKIRSTKLEDSAMYFCASSESRGGYTFGSGTRLTVV.

V usage is TRBV21-1 and J usage is TRBJ2-5; the table's D call TRBD2 went unverified against the DNA. TRBV21-1 is a known pseudogene. The CDR3 spans 13 residues. CDR3 coding DNA: TGTGCCAGTCCCCCCGTCGGGGGAAAGACCCAGTACTTC. Translated: CASPPVGGKTQYF.

This sequence joins TRBV12-5 and TRBJ1-5; D gene uncertain. V was trimmed by 1 base and J by 1 base, leaving 11 bases between them. CDR3 length equals 16 residues. Germline CDR1 is LGHNT and CDR2 is FRNRAP. The CDR3 coding sequence is TGTGCTAGTGGTTTGGGACGCGGGGAGAGCAATCAGCCCCAGCATTTT. Translating gives CASGLGRGESNQPQHF.

This clone was seen a few times. This chain joins TRBV7-2 and TRBJ2-7, with D maybe TRBD2 (5 bases). V was trimmed by 1 base and J by 6 bases, leaving 10 bases between them. CDR1 and CDR2 from the germline V gene are SGHTA and FQGNSA. The CDR3 is made up of 13 amino acids. The CDR3 DNA sequence: TGTGCCAGCAGCTTAGAAGGGAGCACCGAGCAGTACTTC. Its protein product is CASSLEGSTEQYF.

This chain joins TRBV9 and TRBJ2-1, with a weak D call TRBD2 (5 bases). V was trimmed by 0 bases and J by 9 bases, leaving 16 bases between them. CDR3 length: 15 residues. The germline gives CDR1 SGDLS, CDR2 YYNGEE. In DNA form, the CDR3 reads TGTGCCAGCAGCGTAGCGGGATCAACTCCGGGTGAGCAGTTCTTC. Translation gives CASSVAGSTPGEQFF.

This clone is judged medium-sized (0.01 to 0.1%). The V and J genes are TRBV5-4 and TRBJ2-7; 10 nucleotides line up with TRBD2. J was trimmed by 5 bases and V by 1 base; bases with no gene match: 9. Germline CDR1 is SGHNT and CDR2 is YYREEE (reference sequence). The CDR3 length is 16 residues. The CDR3 DNA follows: TGTGCCAGCAGCTTGCTCCCTAGCGGGAGTATCAACGAGCAGTACTTC. Protein product: CASSLLPSGSINEQYF.

DNA of the CDR3: TGTGCCAGCAGCTTAGGGGCTGGAAACACCATATATTTT. Its protein product is CASSLGAGNTIYF. The chain joins TRBV11-2 to TRBJ1-3; D is ambiguous. Trimming pared 1 base from V and 2 bases from J, leaving 3 bases between. The CDR3 length is 13 residues. CDR1 and CDR2 (germline): SGHAT, FQNNGV.

V and J are TRBV4-1 and TRBJ1-2, with D possibly TRBD1 on 5 matching bases. Germline V lookup: CDR1 MGHRA, CDR2 YSYEKL. The CDR3 runs 14 residues. V lost 4 bases and J lost 8, with 17 bases in between. CDR3 sequence: CASSLDGTDLGYTF. For the CDR3, the DNA is TGCGCCAGCAGCCTTGACGGGACGGACCTAGGCTACACCTTC.

This chain links TRBV6-6 with TRBJ2-1; no reliable D call. This CDR3 spans 14 amino acids. In germline, CDR1 is MNHNY, CDR2 SVGAGI (reference sequence). V lost 0 bases and J 10 bases, leaving 13 bases between the germline ends. DNA for the CDR3: TGTGCCAGCAGTTACTCGAATAGTCGCAAGGAGCAGTTCTTC. This gives the protein CASSYSNSRKEQFF.

Only one count was recorded for this clone. In DNA form, the CDR3 reads TGTGCCAGCAGCTTAGGCGGGACTAGCACAGATACGCAGTATTTT. As protein: CASSLGGTSTDTQYF. The chain recombines TRBV7-7 with TRBJ2-3; maybe TRBD2 (6 bases). Trimming left V 1 base short and J 0 bases short, with 8 bases between. This CDR3 has 15 amino acids. Germline V gene lookup returns CDR1 SSHAT and CDR2 FNYEAQ (reference sequence).

The DNA of the CDR3 is TGCGCCAGCAGCTTGGGCCGAACGCAGGACGAGCAGTACTTC. Its protein is CASSLGRTQDEQYF. This rearrangement joins TRBV5-1 to TRBJ2-7; no definite D call. V lost 0 bases, J lost 5 bases, and 12 bases lay in between. Germline V lookup: CDR1 SGHRS, CDR2 YFSETQ. The CDR3 extends over 14 amino acids.

The chain joins TRBV4-1 to TRBJ2-1; D gene unclear. The CDR3 sequence is 16 residues long. V shed 0 bases and J shed 0 bases, with 9 bases lying between them. CDR1 MGHRA and CDR2 YSYEKL come from the germline V gene. The CDR3 DNA follows: TGCGCCAGCAGCCAAGACTTCGCCACCTCCTACAATGAGCAGTTCTTC. It encodes CASSQDFATSYNEQFF.

The chain combines TRBV28 with TRBJ1-4, with D unresolved. Germline V gene lookup returns CDR1 MDHEN and CDR2 SYDVKM. V was shortened by 5 bases and J by 8 bases, with 9 bases between the two germline ends. The CDR3 is 12 amino acids. The CDR3: CASSTNVEKLFF. The CDR3 DNA reads TGTGCCAGCAGTACAAATGTCGAAAAACTGTTTTTT.

V is TRBV2 and J is TRBJ1-2, with unresolved D. The length of the CDR3 is 14 residues. Per germline, CDR1 SNHLY and CDR2 FYNNEI. V shed 3 bases and J shed 4 bases, with 12 bases lying between them. The DNA of the CDR3 is TGTGCCAGCAGTGAGTTAGCGGGCTTCTATGGCTACACCTTC. Protein: CASSELAGFYGYTF.